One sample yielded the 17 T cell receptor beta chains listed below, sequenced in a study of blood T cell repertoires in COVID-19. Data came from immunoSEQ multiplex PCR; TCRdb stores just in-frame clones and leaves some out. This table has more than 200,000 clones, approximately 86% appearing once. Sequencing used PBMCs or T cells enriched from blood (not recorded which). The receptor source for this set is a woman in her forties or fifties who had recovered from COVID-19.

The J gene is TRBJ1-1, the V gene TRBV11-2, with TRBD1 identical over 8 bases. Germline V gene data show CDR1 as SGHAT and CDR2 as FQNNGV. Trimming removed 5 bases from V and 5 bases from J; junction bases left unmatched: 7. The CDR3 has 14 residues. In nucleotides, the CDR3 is TGTGCCAGCAGCCCAGGGGGCTCGGGAACTGAAGCTTTCTTT. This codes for CASSPGGSGTEAFF.

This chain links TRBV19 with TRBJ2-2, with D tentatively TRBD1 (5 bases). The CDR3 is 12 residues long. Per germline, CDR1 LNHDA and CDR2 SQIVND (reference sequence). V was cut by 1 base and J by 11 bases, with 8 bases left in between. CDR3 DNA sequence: TGTGCCAGTAGTATAGTCGACAGTGAGCTGTTTTTT. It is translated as CASSIVDSELFF. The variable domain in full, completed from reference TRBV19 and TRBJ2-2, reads DGGITQSPKYLFRKEGQNVTLSCEQNLNHDAMYWYRQDPGQGLRLIYYSQIVNDFQKGDIAEGYSVSREKKESFPLTVTSAQKNPTAFYLCASSIVDSELFFGEGSRLTVL.

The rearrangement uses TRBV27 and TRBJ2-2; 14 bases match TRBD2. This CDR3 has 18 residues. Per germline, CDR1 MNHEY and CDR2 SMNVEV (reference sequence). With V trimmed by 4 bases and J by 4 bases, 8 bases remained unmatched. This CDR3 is CASSSGTSGSRGTGELFF. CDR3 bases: TGTGCCAGCAGTTCTGGGACTAGCGGGAGTCGTGGCACCGGGGAGCTGTTTTTT.

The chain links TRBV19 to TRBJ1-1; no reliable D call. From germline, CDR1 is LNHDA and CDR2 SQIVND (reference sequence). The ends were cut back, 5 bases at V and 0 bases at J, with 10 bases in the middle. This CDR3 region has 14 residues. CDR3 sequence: CASSPPLVNTEAFF. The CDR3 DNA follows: TGTGCCAGTAGTCCTCCCCTTGTGAACACTGAAGCTTTCTTT.

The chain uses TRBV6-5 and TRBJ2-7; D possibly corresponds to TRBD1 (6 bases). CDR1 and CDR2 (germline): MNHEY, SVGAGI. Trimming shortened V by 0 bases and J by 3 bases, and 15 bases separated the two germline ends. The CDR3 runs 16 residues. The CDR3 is CASSYSPQGWGYEQYF. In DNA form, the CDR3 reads TGTGCCAGCAGTTACTCGCCTCAGGGGTGGGGCTACGAGCAGTACTTC.

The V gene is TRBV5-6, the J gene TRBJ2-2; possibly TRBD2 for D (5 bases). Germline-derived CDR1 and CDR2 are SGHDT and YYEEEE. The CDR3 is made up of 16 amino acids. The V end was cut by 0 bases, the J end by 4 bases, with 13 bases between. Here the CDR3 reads CASSLGGRAGTGELFF. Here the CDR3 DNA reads TGTGCCAGCAGCTTGGGAGGCCGGGCGGGCACCGGGGAGCTGTTTTTT.

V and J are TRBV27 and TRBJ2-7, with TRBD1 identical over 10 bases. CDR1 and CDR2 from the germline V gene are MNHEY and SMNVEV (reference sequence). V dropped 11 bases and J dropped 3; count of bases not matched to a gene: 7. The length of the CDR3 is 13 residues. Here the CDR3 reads CAVQGQGNYEQYF. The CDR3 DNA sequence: TGTGCCGTTCAGGGACAGGGGAACTACGAGCAGTACTTC.

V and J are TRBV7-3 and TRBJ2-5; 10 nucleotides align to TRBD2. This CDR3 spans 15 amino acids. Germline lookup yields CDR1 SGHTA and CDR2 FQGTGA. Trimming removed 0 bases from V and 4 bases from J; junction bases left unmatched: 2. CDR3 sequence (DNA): TGTGCCAGCAGCTTAACAGCGGGAGGGCCAGAGACCCAGTACTTC. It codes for CASSLTAGGPETQYF. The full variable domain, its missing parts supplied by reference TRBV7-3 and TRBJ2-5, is GAGVSQTPSNKVTEKGKYVELRCDPISGHTALYWYRQSLGQGPEFLIYFQGTGAADDSGLPNDRFFAVRPEGSVSTLKIQRTERGDSAVYLCASSLTAGGPETQYFGPGTRLLVL.

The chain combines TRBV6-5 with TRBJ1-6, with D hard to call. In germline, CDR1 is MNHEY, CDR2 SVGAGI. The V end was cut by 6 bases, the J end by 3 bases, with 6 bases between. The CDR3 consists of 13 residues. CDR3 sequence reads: CASRTYYNSPLHF. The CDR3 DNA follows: TGTGCCAGCAGAACCTACTATAATTCACCCCTCCACTTT.

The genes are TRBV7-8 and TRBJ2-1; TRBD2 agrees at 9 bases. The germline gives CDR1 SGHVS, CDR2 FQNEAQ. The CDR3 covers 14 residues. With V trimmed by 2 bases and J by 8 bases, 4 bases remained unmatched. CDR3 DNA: TGTGCCAGCAGCTTATTTAGCGGGAGAGATGAGCAGTTCTTC. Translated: CASSLFSGRDEQFF. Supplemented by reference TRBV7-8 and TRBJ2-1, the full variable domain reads GAGVSQSPRYKVAKRGQDVALRCDPISGHVSLFWYQQALGQGPEFLTYFQNEAQLDKSGLPSDRFFAERPEGSVSTLKIQRTQQEDSAVYLCASSLFSGRDEQFFGPGTRLTVL.

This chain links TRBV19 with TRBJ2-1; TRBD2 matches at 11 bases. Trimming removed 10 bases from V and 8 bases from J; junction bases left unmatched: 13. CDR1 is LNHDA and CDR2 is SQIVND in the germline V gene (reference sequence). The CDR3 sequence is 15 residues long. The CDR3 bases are TGTGCCACGGGACTAGCGGACGCCCCCGGGGATGAGCAGTTCTTC. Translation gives CATGLADAPGDEQFF.

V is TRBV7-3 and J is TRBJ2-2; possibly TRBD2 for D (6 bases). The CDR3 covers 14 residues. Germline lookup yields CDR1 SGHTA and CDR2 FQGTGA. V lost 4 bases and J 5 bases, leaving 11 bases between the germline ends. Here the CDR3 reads CASSWGTQTGELFF. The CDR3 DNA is TGTGCCAGCAGCTGGGGGACTCAAACCGGGGAGCTGTTTTTT.

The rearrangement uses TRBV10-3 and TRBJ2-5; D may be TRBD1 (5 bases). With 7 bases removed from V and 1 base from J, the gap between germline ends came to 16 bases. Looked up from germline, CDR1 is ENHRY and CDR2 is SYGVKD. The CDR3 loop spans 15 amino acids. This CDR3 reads CAIKGQSDSQETQYF. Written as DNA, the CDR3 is TGTGCCATCAAGGGCCAAAGCGACAGCCAAGAGACCCAGTACTTC.

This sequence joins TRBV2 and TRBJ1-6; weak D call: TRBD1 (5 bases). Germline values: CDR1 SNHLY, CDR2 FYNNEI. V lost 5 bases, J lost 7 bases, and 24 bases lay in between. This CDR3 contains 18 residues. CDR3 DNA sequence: TGTGCCAGCAGTCCTTACGGTCTCGGGGCTCGGGGGAATTCACCCCTCCACTTT. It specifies CASSPYGLGARGNSPLHF.

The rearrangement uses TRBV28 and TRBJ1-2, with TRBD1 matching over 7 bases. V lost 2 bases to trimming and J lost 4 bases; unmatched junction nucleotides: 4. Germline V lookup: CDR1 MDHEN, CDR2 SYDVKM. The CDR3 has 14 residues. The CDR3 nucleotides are TGTGCCAGCAGTTTAGGGGGGACAGCCTATGGCTACACCTTC. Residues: CASSLGGTAYGYTF.

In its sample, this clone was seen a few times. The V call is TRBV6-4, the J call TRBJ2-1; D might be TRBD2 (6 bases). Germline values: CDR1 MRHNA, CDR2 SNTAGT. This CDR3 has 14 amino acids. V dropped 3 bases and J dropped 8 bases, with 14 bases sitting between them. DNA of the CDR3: TGTGCCAGCAGTGAAGGGAGGCCCGGCGATGAGCAGTTCTTC. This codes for CASSEGRPGDEQFF.

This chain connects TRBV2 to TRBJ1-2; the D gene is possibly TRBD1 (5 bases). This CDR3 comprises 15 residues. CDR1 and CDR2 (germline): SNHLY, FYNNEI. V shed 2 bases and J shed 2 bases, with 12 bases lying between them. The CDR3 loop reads CASSEKTRQNYGYTF. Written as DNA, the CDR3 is TGTGCCAGCAGTGAAAAGACCCGACAGAACTATGGCTACACCTTC.